These 19 T cell receptor beta chains were sequenced from one sample in a study of cytomegalovirus exposure and HLA in healthy donors. The PCR made use of 60 Vbeta and 13 Jbeta primers. TCRdb's copy holds only in-frame clones and misses some; the assay was immunoSEQ multiplex PCR. The data hold around 140,000 clones, with approximately 87% observed a single time. The material sequenced was PBMCs. The receptors come from a middle-aged man in good health and CMV-seronegative.

Regarding this clone: This specimen includes other DNA sequences encoding the same CDR3. V and J are TRBV5-1 and TRBJ2-5, with TRBD1 matching over 7 bases. V shed 3 bases and J 2 bases; nucleotides not matched to a gene: 7. The CDR3 runs 15 residues. Germline assignment: CDR1 SGHRS and CDR2 YFSETQ. CDR3 DNA sequence: TGCGCCAGCAGCTGGGATCCGGGACAGCAAGAGACCCAGTACTTC. This encodes CASSWDPGQQETQYF.

The gene calls are TRBV7-9 and TRBJ2-2, with D perhaps matching TRBD1 (6 bases). This CDR3 is built from 14 residues. Germline CDR1 is SEHNR and CDR2 is FQNEAQ (reference sequence). The V end was cut by 5 bases, the J end by 3 bases, with 10 bases between. This chain's CDR3 is CASSKTGDTGELFF. The CDR3 DNA reads TGTGCCAGCAGCAAGACAGGAGACACCGGGGAGCTGTTTTTT.

The J gene is TRBJ2-1, the V gene TRBV30; tentatively, D is TRBD2 (5 bases). V shed 5 bases and J shed 6 bases, with 14 bases lying between them. The CDR3 is 13 amino acids. From germline, CDR1 is GTSNPN and CDR2 SVGIG (reference sequence). The DNA for the CDR3 is TGTGCCTGGGTCACTAGTCATGGCAATGAGCAGTTCTTC. Translating gives CAWVTSHGNEQFF.

The rearrangement uses TRBV7-2 and TRBJ2-5; maybe TRBD2 (7 bases). The closer fit of TRBJ2-7 to the DNA end suggests the J call may be wrong. This CDR3 region has 16 residues. CDR1 is SGHTA and CDR2 is FQGNSA in the germline V gene. CDR3 DNA sequence: TGTGCCAGCAGCTTAGATCGGGGGGCCATCATATACGAGCAGTACTTC. Amino acids: CASSLDRGAIIYEQYF.

The chain employs TRBV2 and TRBJ2-5, with 9 positions matching TRBD1. Germline CDR1 SNHLY, CDR2 FYNNEI. V was clipped by 6 bases and J by 3 bases; unmatched bases: 11. The CDR3 length is 16 residues. The CDR3: CASRTTFRTGEETQYF. In DNA form, the CDR3 reads TGTGCCAGCAGAACCACCTTCCGGACAGGGGAAGAGACCCAGTACTTC.

This rearrangement joins TRBV28 to TRBJ1-5; the D is unclear. The CDR3 contains 15 residues. V was shortened by 7 bases and J by 2 bases, with 15 bases between the two germline ends. The germline CDR1 and CDR2 sequences are MDHEN and SYDVKM. The CDR3 loop is CASTSGSQGNQPQHF. For the CDR3, the DNA is TGTGCCAGCACCTCGGGATCCCAAGGCAATCAGCCCCAGCATTTT.

The chain is built from TRBV4-2 and TRBJ2-2; 13 nucleotides agree with TRBD2. CDR3 length: 18 residues. From germline, CDR1 is LGHNA and CDR2 YNFKEQ. V lost 4 bases and J lost 1; bases outside the gene matches: 6. DNA of the CDR3: TGTGCCAGCAGCCGATCCGGGACTAGCGGGATGAACACCGGGGAGCTGTTTTTT. The encoded protein is CASSRSGTSGMNTGELFF.

The rearrangement links TRBV7-9 to TRBJ2-1; D not resolved. Germline lookup yields CDR1 SEHNR and CDR2 FQNEAQ (reference sequence). The CDR3 is made up of 12 amino acids. V shed 10 bases and J shed 6 bases, with 13 bases lying between them. The CDR3 loop is CAISEVPNEQFF. The CDR3 nucleotides read TGTGCCATTAGTGAAGTACCCAATGAGCAGTTCTTC. The full variable domain, rest sourced from reference TRBV7-9 and TRBJ2-1, is DTGVSQNPRHKITKRGQNVTFRCDPISEHNRLYWYRQTLGQGPEFLTYFQNEAQLEKSRLLSDRFSAERPKGSFSTLEIQRTEQGDSAMYLCAISEVPNEQFFGPGTRLTVL.

The genes are TRBV7-9 and TRBJ2-5, with a possible D match to TRBD1 (6 bases). The end of the DNA aligns better with TRBJ2-7, so the J call may be wrong. The germline V gene encodes CDR1 SEHNR and CDR2 FQNEAQ (reference sequence). CDR3 length equals 12 residues. The CDR3 here is CASSSQGYEQYF. In DNA, the CDR3 is TGTGCCAGCAGCTCACAGGGCTACGAGCAGTACTTC.

This clone showed up just a few times. This sequence joins TRBV7-6 and TRBJ2-7; 9 bases map to TRBD2. The J segment lost 2 bases and the V segment lost 0 bases, leaving 8 bases of the junction unmatched. Germline-derived CDR1 and CDR2 are SGHVS and FNYEAQ. This CDR3 is built from 17 residues. The CDR3 sequence: CASSLAWGTSIAYEQYF. CDR3 nucleotides: TGTGCCAGCAGCTTAGCGTGGGGGACTAGCATTGCCTACGAGCAGTACTTC. The full variable domain, completed using reference TRBV7-6 and TRBJ2-7, is GAGVSQSPRYKVTKRGQDVALRCDPISGHVSLYWYRQALGQGPEFLTYFNYEAQQDKSGLPNDRFSAERPEGSISTLTIQRTEQRDSAMYRCASSLAWGTSIAYEQYFGPGTRLTVT.

The rearrangement uses TRBV4-3 and TRBJ1-5, with unresolved D. The CDR3 runs 14 residues. Germline CDR1 is LGHNA and CDR2 is YSLEER. V lost 0 bases to trimming and J lost 10 bases, with 13 bases between them. CDR3 coding DNA: TGCGCCAGCAGCCAAGAGAAGGAGGTCCGACCCCAGCATTTT. Translated: CASSQEKEVRPQHF.

The V and J genes are TRBV5-1 and TRBJ2-5; 9 nucleotides line up with TRBD1. CDR1 is SGHRS, CDR2 YFSETQ, per germline. There are 16 residues in the CDR3. J lost 2 bases, V lost 0 bases, and 5 bases had no gene match. DNA of the CDR3: TGCGCCAGCAGCTTGGACCCGACAGGGGGGCAAGAGACCCAGTACTTC. It yields the protein CASSLDPTGGQETQYF. Using reference TRBV5-1 and TRBJ2-5 for the parts outside the CDR3, the full variable domain is KAGVTQTPRYLIKTRGQQVTLSCSPISGHRSVSWYQQTPGQGLQFLFEYFSETQRNKGNFPGRFSGRQFSNSRSEMNVSTLELGDSALYLCASSLDPTGGQETQYFGPGTRLLVL.

V usage is TRBV27 and J usage is TRBJ2-7; 8 nucleotides line up with TRBD1. The germline V gene encodes CDR1 MNHEY and CDR2 SMNVEV (reference sequence). The ends lost 5 bases at V and 7 bases at J; junction bases unmatched: 13. CDR3 length equals 15 residues. The CDR3 sequence: CASSLSGGAGGEQYF. Written as DNA, the CDR3 is TGTGCCAGCAGTCTCTCAGGGGGCGCAGGTGGAGAGCAGTACTTC.

The chain combines TRBV5-1 with TRBJ2-6, with D possibly being TRBD1 (5 bases). From germline, CDR1 is SGHRS and CDR2 YFSETQ. Trimming stripped 4 bases from V and 0 bases from J, with 8 bases between. The length of the CDR3 is 15 residues. CDR3 coding DNA: TGCGCCAGCAGCATTCAGGGCTCTGGGGCCAACGTCCTGACTTTC. Translating gives CASSIQGSGANVLTF. Drawing the rest from reference TRBV5-1 and TRBJ2-6, the complete variable domain is KAGVTQTPRYLIKTRGQQVTLSCSPISGHRSVSWYQQTPGQGLQFLFEYFSETQRNKGNFPGRFSGRQFSNSRSEMNVSTLELGDSALYLCASSIQGSGANVLTFGAGSRLTVL.

V usage is TRBV27 and J usage is TRBJ1-5; possible D gene TRBD1, 6 bases. Trimming removed 6 bases at V and 2 bases at J, with 8 bases between. Germline V lookup: CDR1 MNHEY, CDR2 SMNVEV (reference sequence). This CDR3 region has 13 residues. The CDR3 sequence is CASRPGGNQPQHF. CDR3 bases: TGTGCCAGCAGACCAGGGGGCAATCAGCCCCAGCATTTT.

The chain joins TRBV19 to TRBJ2-3, with D possibly matching TRBD1 (5 bases). The germline V gene has CDR1 LNHDA and CDR2 SQIVND (reference sequence). The CDR3 has 16 amino acids. V lost 3 bases to trimming and J lost 0 bases, with 13 bases between them. DNA of the CDR3: TGTGCCAGTAGTATTATTCAGGGATTCAGCACAGATACGCAGTATTTT. Its protein product is CASSIIQGFSTDTQYF.

V is TRBV2 and J is TRBJ1-1, with 8 bases that match TRBD1. Germline CDR1 and CDR2: SNHLY and FYNNEI. The trim removed 5 bases at V and 4 bases at J, leaving 6 bases unmatched. The CDR3 sequence is 14 residues long. CDR3 in amino acids: CASSLTTGGTEAFF. In nucleotides, the CDR3 is TGTGCCAGCAGTCTTACTACAGGGGGCACTGAAGCTTTCTTT.

J is TRBJ2-3 and V is TRBV29-1, with 9 bases aligning to TRBD1. J lost 1 base, V lost 7 bases, and 3 bases had no gene match. The germline gives CDR1 SQVTM, CDR2 ANQGSEA. The CDR3 loop spans 13 amino acids. The CDR3 sequence is CSARDRGTDTQYF. Here the CDR3 DNA reads TGCAGCGCTCGGGACAGGGGCACAGATACGCAGTATTTT.

The CDR3 protein is CASSLRSANTEAFF. Here the CDR3 DNA reads TGTGCCAGCAGCTTACGGTCCGCCAACACTGAAGCTTTCTTT. The chain employs TRBV13 and TRBJ1-1; D ambiguous. Germline values: CDR1 PRHDT, CDR2 FYEKMQ (reference sequence). This CDR3 is built from 14 residues. Trimming shortened V by 2 bases and J by 2 bases, and 9 bases separated the two germline ends.